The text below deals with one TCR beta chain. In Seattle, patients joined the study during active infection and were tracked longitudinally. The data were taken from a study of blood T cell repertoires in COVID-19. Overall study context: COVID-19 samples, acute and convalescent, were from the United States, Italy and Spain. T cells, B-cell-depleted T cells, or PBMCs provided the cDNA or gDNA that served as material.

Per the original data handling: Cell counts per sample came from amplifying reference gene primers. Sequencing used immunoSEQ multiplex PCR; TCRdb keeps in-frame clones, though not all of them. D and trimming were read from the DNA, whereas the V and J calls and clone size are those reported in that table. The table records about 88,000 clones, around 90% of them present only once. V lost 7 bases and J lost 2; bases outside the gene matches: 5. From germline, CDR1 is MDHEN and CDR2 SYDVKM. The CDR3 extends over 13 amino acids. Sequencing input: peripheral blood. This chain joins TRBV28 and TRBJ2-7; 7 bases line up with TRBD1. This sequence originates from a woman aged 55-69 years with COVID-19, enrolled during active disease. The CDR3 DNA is TGTGCCAGCATAGGGGACAGACCCTACGAGCAGTACTTC. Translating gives CASIGDRPYEQYF. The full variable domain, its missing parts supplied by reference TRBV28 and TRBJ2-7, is DVKVTQSSRYLVKRTGEKVFLECVQDMDHENMFWYRQDPGLGLRLIYFSYDVKMKEKGDIPEGYSVSREKKERFSLILESASTNQTSMYLCASIGDRPYEQYFGPGTRLTVT.